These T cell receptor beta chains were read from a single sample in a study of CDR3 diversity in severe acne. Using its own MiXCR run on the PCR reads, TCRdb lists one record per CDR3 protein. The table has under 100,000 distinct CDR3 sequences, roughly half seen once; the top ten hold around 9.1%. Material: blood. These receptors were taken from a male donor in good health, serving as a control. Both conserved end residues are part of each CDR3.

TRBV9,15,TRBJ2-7,CASSVAPGSSYEQYF
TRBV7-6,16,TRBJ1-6,CASSLALGVRDSPLRF
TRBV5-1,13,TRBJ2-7,CASSAQTGAEQYF
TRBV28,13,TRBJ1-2,CASSLVGGYGYTF
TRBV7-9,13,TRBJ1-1,CASSLGHGAEAFF
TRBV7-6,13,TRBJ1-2,CASSPGQGYGYTF
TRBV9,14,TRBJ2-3,CASSVSLFADTQYF
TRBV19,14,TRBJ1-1,CASIADRTGTEAFF
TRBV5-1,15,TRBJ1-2,CASSSQTAKNYGYTF
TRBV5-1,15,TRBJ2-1,CASSSGQGAWNEQFF
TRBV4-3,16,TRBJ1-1,CASSQPGRGRNTEAFF
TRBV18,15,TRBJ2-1,CASSPGLAGAYEQFF
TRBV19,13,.,CACSPRTRNEQFF
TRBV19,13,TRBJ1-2,CASTQSQNYGYTF
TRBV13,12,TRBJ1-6,CASSQGNSPLHF
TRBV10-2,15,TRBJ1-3,CASSAGPNSGNTIYF
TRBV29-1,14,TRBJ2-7,CSVGRTGGPYEQYF
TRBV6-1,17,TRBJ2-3,CASSEASLRQGTDTQYF
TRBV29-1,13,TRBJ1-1,CSVDLLKRWEAFF
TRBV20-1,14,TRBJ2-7,CSADPTNHVGEQYF
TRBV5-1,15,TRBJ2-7,CASSYPRGVGGEQYF
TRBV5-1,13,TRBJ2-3,CASSFVGDVTQYF
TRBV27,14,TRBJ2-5,CASSRPGQRETEYF
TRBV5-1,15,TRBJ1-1,CASSLGGGANTEAFF
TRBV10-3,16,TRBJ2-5,CAISPTSGRGQETQYF
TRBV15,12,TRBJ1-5,CATSSSNQPQHF
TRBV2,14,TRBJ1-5,CASSEDGSYQPQHF
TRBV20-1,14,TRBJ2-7,CSARRLAGLDEQYF
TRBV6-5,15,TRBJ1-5,CASSPMGGGGQPQHF
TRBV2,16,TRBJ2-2,CASSRPGTGVGGELFF
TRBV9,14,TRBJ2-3,CASSRQGNTDTQYF
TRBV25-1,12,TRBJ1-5,CASSQDQGRQHF
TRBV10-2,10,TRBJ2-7,CATRAYEQYF
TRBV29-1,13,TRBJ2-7,CSVEGTGVYEQYF
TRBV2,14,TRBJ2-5,CASRPASGQETQYF
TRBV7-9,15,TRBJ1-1,CASSLTWQKNTEAFF
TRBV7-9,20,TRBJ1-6,CASSLEADVDTYSPNSPLHF
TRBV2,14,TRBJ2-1,CASSEEIAGGPGLF
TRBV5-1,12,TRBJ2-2,CASSALEGEQFF
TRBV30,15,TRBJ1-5,CAWSANRGANQPQHF
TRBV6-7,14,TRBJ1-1,CASSCWTGGTEAFF
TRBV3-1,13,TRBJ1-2,CASSQYQGYGYTF
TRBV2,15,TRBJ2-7,CASPAGVDSTYEQYF
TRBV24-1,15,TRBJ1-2,CATSNLLTGGYGYTF
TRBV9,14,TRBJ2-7,CASSVSGGTYEQYF
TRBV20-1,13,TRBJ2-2,CSARDQGLGELFF